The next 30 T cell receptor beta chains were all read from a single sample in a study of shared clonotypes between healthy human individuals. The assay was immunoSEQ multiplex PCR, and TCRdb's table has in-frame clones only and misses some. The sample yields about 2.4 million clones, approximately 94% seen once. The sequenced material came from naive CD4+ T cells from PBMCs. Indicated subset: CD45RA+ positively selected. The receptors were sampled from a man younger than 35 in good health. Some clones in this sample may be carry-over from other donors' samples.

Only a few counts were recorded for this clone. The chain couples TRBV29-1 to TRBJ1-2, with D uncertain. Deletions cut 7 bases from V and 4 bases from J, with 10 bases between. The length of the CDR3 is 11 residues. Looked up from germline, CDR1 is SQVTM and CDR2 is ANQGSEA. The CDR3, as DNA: TGCAGCGCCAGCAGGATCTATGGCTACACCTTC. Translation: CSASRIYGYTF.

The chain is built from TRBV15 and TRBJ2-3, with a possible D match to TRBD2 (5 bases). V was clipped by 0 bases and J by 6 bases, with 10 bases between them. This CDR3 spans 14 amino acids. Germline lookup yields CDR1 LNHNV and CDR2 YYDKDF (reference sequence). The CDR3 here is CATSRDRPGDTQYF. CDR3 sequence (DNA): TGTGCCACCAGCAGAGATCGCCCGGGGGATACGCAGTATTTT.

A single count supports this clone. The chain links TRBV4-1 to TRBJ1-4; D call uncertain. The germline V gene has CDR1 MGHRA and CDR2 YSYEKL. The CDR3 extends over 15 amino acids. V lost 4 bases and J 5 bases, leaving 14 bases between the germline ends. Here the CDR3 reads CASSRNLRENEKLFF. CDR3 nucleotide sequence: TGCGCCAGCAGCCGAAACCTTAGGGAGAATGAAAAACTGTTTTTT.

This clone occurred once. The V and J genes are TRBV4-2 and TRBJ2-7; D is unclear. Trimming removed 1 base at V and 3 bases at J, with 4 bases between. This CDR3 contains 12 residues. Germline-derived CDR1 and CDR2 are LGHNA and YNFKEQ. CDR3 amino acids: CASSQVVYEQYF. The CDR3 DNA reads TGTGCCAGCAGCCAAGTGGTCTACGAGCAGTACTTC.

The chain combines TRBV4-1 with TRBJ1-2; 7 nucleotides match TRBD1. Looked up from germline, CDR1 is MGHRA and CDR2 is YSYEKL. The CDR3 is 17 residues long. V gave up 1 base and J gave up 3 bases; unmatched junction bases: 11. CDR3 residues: CASSQAQTGSKYYGYTF. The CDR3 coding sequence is TGCGCCAGCAGCCAAGCTCAGACAGGGTCAAAGTACTATGGCTACACCTTC.

The CDR3 DNA reads TGTGCCAGCAGCACTTGGGGTTCTTATGGCTACACCTTC. Translation: CASSTWGSYGYTF. The V and J genes are TRBV28 and TRBJ1-2; no clear D gene. V was clipped by 6 bases and J by 5 bases, with 13 bases between them. Germline V gene data show CDR1 as MDHEN and CDR2 as SYDVKM. The CDR3 spans 13 residues.

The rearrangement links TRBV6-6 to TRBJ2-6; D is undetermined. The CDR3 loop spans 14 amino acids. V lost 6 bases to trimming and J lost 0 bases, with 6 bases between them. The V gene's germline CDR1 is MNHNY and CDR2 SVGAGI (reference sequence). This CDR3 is CASRARSGANVLTF. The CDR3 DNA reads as TGTGCCAGCAGGGCCCGCTCTGGGGCCAACGTCCTGACTTTC.

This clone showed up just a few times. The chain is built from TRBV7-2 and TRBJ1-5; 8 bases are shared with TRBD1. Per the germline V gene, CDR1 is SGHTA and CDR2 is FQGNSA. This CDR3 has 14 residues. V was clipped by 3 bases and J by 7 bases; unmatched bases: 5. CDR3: CASSFRQGAQPQHF. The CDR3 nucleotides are TGTGCCAGCAGCTTCCGGCAGGGGGCCCAGCCCCAGCATTTT.

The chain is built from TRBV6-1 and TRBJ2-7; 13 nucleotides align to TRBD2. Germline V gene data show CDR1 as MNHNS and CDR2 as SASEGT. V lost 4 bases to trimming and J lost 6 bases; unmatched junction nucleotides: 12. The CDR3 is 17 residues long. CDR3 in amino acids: CASSVDSGTSGNGEQYF. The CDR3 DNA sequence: TGTGCCAGCAGTGTCGACTCCGGGACTAGCGGGAACGGCGAGCAGTACTTC.

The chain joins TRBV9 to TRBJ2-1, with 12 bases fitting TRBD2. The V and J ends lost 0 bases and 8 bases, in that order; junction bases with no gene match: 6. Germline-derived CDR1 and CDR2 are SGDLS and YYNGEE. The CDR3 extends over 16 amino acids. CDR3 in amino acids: CASSVVLAGGLYEQFF. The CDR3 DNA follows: TGTGCCAGCAGCGTAGTCCTAGCGGGAGGGCTCTATGAGCAGTTCTTC.

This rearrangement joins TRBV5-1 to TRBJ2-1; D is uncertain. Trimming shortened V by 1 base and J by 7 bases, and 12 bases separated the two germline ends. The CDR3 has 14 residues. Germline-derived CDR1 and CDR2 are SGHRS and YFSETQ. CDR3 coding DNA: TGCGCCAGCAGCTTGAGGGCCCCGAGGAATGAGCAGTTCTTC. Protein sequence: CASSLRAPRNEQFF.

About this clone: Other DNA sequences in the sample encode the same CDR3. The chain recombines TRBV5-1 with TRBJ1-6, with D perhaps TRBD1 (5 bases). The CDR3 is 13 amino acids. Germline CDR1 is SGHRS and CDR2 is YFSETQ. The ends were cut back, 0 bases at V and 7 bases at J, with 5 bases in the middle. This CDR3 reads CASSLGTNSPLHF. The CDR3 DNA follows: TGCGCCAGCAGCTTGGGGACAAATTCACCCCTCCACTTT.

The CDR3 DNA is TGTGCCAGCAGTCTGACAGGGGGCAACAATCAGCCCCAGCATTTT. Translation: CASSLTGGNNQPQHF. The V and J genes are TRBV7-2 and TRBJ1-5; 10 bases match TRBD1. The CDR3 is made up of 15 amino acids. J lost 3 bases, V lost 6 bases, and 5 bases had no gene match. Germline-derived CDR1 and CDR2 are SGHTA and FQGNSA.

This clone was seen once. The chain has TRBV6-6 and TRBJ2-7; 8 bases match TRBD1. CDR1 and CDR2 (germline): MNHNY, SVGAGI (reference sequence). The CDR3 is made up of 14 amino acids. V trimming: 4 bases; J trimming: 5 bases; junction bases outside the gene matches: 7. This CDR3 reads CASSFADREDEQYF. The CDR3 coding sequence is TGTGCCAGCAGTTTTGCGGACAGGGAGGACGAGCAGTACTTC.

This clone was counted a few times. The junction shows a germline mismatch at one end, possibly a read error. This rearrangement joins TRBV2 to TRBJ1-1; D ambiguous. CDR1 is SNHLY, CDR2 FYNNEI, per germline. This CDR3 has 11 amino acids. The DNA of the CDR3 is TGTGCCAGCAGGGAAGGACCTGTGGCTTTCTTT. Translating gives CASREGPVAFF. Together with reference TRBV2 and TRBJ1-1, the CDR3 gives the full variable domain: EPEVTQTPSHQVTQMGQEVILRCVPISNHLYFYWYRQILGQKVEFLVSFYNNEISEKSEIFDDQFSVERPDGSNFTLKIRSTKLEDSAMYFCASREGPVAFFGQGTRLTVV.

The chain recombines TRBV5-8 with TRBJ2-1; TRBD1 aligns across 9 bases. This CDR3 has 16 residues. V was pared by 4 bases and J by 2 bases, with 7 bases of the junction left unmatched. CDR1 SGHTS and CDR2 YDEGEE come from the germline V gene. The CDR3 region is CASSRGTGFTYNEQFF. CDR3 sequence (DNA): TGTGCCAGCAGCAGGGGGACAGGGTTCACCTACAATGAGCAGTTCTTC.

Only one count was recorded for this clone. CDR3 DNA sequence: TGTGCCAGCAGCTTAGACAGTATGGGTGAAGCTTTCTTT. Its protein product is CASSLDSMGEAFF. V is TRBV7-8 and J is TRBJ1-1; D uncertain. With 1 base removed from V and 7 bases from J, the gap between germline ends came to 10 bases. CDR1 is SGHVS, CDR2 FQNEAQ, per germline. The CDR3 totals 13 residues.

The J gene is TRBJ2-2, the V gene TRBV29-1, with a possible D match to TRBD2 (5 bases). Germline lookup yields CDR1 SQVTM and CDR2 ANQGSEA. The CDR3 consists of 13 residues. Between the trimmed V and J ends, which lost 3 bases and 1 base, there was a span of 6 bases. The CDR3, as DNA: TGCAGCGTTGATAGCGAGAACACCGGGGAGCTGTTTTTT. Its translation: CSVDSENTGELFF.

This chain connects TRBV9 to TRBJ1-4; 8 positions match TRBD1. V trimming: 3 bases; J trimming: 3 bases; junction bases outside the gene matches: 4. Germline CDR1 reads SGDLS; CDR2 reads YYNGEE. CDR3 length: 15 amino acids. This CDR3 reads CASSARDRPNEKLFF. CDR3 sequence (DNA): TGTGCCAGCAGCGCTCGGGACAGGCCTAATGAAAAACTGTTTTTT.

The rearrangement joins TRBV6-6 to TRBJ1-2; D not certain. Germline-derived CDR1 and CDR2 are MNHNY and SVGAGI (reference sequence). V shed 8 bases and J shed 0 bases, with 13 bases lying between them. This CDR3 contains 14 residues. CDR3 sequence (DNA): TGTGCCAGCTCCGGCCCCCATTCTAACTATGGCTACACCTTC. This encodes CASSGPHSNYGYTF.

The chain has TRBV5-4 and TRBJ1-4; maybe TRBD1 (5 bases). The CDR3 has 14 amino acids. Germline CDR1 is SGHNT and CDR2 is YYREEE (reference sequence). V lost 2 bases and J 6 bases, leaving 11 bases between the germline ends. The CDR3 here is CASSFQGEDEKLFF. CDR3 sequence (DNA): TGTGCCAGCAGCTTTCAGGGCGAGGATGAAAAACTGTTTTTT.

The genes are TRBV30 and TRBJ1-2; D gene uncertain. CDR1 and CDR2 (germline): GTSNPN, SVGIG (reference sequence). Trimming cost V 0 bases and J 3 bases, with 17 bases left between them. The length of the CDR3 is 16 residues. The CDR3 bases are TGTGCCTGGAGTGTAAAGGGCTCCCGAGGATACTATGGCTACACCTTC. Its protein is CAWSVKGSRGYYGYTF. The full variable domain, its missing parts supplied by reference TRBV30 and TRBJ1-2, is SQTIHQWPATLVQPVGSPLSLECTVEGTSNPNLYWYRQAAGRGLQLLFYSVGIGQISSEVPQNLSASRPQDRQFILSSKKLLLSDSGFYLCAWSVKGSRGYYGYTFGSGTRLTVV.

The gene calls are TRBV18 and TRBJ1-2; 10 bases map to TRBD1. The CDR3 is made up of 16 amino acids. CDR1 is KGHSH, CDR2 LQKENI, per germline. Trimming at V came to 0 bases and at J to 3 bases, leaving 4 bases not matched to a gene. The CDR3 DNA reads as TGTGCCAGCTCACCACCCGGACAGGGGGTTGACTATGGCTACACCTTC. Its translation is CASSPPGQGVDYGYTF.

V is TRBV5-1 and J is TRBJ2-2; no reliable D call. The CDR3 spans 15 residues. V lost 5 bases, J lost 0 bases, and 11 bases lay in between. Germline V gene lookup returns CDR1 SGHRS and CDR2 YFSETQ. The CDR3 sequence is CASRLQLANTGELFF. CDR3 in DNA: TGCGCCAGCAGACTTCAGCTAGCGAACACCGGGGAGCTGTTTTTT.

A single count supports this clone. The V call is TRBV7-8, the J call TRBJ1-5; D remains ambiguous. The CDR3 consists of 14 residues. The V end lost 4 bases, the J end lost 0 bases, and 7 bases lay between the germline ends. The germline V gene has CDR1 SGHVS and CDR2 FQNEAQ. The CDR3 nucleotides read TGTGCCAGCAGCTATACGGGTAGCAATCAGCCCCAGCATTTT. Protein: CASSYTGSNQPQHF.

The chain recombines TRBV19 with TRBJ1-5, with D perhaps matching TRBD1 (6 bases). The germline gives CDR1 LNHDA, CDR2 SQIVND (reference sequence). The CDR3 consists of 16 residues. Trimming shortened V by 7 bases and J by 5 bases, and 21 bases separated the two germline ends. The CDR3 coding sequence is TGTGCCAGTAAGGCCCGGGGGCAGGGGACCGATCAGCCCCAGCATTTT. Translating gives CASKARGQGTDQPQHF.

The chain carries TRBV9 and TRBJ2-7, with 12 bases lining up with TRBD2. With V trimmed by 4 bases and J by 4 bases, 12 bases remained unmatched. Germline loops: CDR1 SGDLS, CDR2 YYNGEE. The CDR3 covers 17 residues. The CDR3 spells CASSSLLAGGGGYEQYF. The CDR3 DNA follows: TGTGCCAGCAGCTCCCTCCTAGCGGGAGGGGGGGGGTACGAGCAGTACTTC.

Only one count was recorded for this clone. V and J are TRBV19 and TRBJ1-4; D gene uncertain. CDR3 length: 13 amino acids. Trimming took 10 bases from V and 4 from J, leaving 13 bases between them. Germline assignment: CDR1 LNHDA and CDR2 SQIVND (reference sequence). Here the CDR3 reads CATRRTVNEKLFF. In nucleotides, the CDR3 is TGTGCCACCCGACGGACCGTTAATGAAAAACTGTTTTTT.

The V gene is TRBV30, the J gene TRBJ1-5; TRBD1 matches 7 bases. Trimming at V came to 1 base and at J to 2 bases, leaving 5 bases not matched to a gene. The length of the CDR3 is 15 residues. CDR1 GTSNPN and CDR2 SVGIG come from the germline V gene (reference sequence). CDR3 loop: CAWSAYRGGNQPQHF. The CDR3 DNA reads TGTGCCTGGAGTGCCTACAGGGGAGGCAATCAGCCCCAGCATTTT.

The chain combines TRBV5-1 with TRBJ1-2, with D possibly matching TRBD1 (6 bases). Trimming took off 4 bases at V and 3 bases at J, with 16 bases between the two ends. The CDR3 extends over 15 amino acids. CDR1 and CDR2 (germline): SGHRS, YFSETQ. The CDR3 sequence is CASSIPGDTHYGYTF. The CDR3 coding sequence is TGCGCCAGCAGCATCCCCGGGGACACCCACTATGGCTACACCTTC.